Following are 17 T cell receptor beta chains from one sample sequenced in a study of blood T cell repertoires in COVID-19. Profiled with immunoSEQ multiplex PCR; TCRdb holds only in-frame clones, not every one. This sample has under 150,000 clones, with 70% to 90% found just once. The sequencing input was peripheral blood. The receptors derive from a woman in her 50s with acute or convalescent COVID-19.

This chain uses TRBV6-1 with TRBJ2-7, with a weak D call TRBD1 (5 bases). The CDR3 consists of 16 residues. Germline loops: CDR1 MNHNS, CDR2 SASEGT. V was trimmed by 1 base and J by 6 bases, leaving 19 bases between them. The CDR3 sequence is CASSEGGQRPLVEQYF. Written as DNA, the CDR3 is TGTGCCAGCAGTGAAGGAGGACAACGCCCTCTAGTCGAGCAGTACTTC.

The chain combines TRBV5-1 with TRBJ2-2; 7 nucleotides match TRBD1. The CDR3 length is 15 residues. With 4 bases clipped from V and 2 bases from J, the junction kept 5 bases outside the gene matches. CDR1 is SGHRS and CDR2 is YFSETQ in the germline V gene. CDR3 residues: CASSPGTDNTGELFF. The CDR3 nucleotides are TGCGCCAGCAGCCCAGGGACAGACAACACCGGGGAGCTGTTTTTT.

This clone was seen only once. The rearrangement joins TRBV19 to TRBJ2-7, with D possibly TRBD1 on 5 matching bases. Per the germline V gene, CDR1 is LNHDA and CDR2 is SQIVND (reference sequence). The CDR3 is 13 amino acids. Trimming took 4 bases from V and 2 from J, leaving 9 bases between them. The CDR3 sequence is CASSKTATYEQYF. The CDR3 DNA follows: TGTGCCAGTAGTAAGACAGCTACCTACGAGCAGTACTTC.

The V gene is TRBV12-5, the J gene TRBJ2-5; 7 nucleotides match TRBD1. This CDR3 is 18 amino acids long. With V trimmed by 4 bases and J by 4 bases, 18 bases remained unmatched. The germline V gene encodes CDR1 LGHNT and CDR2 FRNRAP. CDR3 sequence reads: CASGSSLQGNGVGETQYF. The CDR3, as DNA: TGTGCTAGTGGTTCCTCCTTACAGGGGAATGGGGTCGGAGAGACCCAGTACTTC.

V usage is TRBV9 and J usage is TRBJ1-1; no clear D. The CDR3 has 13 residues. The germline V gene encodes CDR1 SGDLS and CDR2 YYNGEE. Trimming shortened V by 3 bases and J by 9 bases, and 15 bases separated the two germline ends. The CDR3 loop is CASSANPQDQAFF. In nucleotides, the CDR3 is TGTGCCAGCAGCGCGAATCCTCAGGATCAAGCTTTCTTT.

The J gene is TRBJ1-2, the V gene TRBV4-2, with D tentatively TRBD1 (6 bases). V shed 0 bases and J shed 4 bases, with 15 bases lying between them. CDR1 is LGHNA, CDR2 YNFKEQ, per germline. The CDR3 has 16 amino acids. The CDR3 spells CASSQDPGQLTYGYTF. In DNA, the CDR3 is TGTGCCAGCAGCCAAGACCCGGGACAACTGACCTATGGCTACACCTTC.

The V gene is TRBV11-2, the J gene TRBJ2-7; D is unclear. The V and J ends lost 1 base and 2 bases respectively, with 12 bases between them. Germline V gene lookup returns CDR1 SGHAT and CDR2 FQNNGV. The CDR3 runs 15 residues. The CDR3 loop reads CASSLGGGDPYEQYF. CDR3 DNA sequence: TGTGCCAGCAGCTTAGGTGGCGGTGACCCCTACGAGCAGTACTTC.

This chain links TRBV2 with TRBJ2-3; the D gene is possibly TRBD2 (6 bases). The V gene lost 4 bases and the J gene lost 4 bases, with 15 bases spanning the gap. The CDR3 covers 15 residues. CDR1 and CDR2 from the germline V gene are SNHLY and FYNNEI. The CDR3 DNA follows: TGTGCCAGCAGTGGAGGCGGGACGGGTTCAGATACGCAGTATTTT. This gives the protein CASSGGGTGSDTQYF.

The chain has TRBV6-2 or TRBV6-3 and TRBJ1-2; 12 nucleotides match TRBD1. Germline CDR1 and CDR2: MNHEY and SVGEGT. The junction had 7 bases not matched to a gene; V was cut back by 5 bases and J by 3 bases. This CDR3 spans 16 amino acids. CDR3: CASSRAGTGGDYGYTF. CDR3 nucleotide sequence: TGTGCCAGCAGTAGGGCCGGGACAGGGGGCGACTATGGCTACACCTTC.

The CDR3 coding sequence is TGTGCCAGTAGTATAGCGGGGGGCGATGGATACGAGCAGTACTTC. Amino acids: CASSIAGGDGYEQYF. V gene TRBV19 combines with J gene TRBJ2-7; weak D call: TRBD2 (7 bases). V lost 1 base, J lost 4 bases, and 14 bases lay in between. Germline-derived CDR1 and CDR2 are LNHDA and SQIVND (reference sequence). This CDR3 is 15 amino acids long.

Comments on this clone: Other DNA sequences in the sample encode the same CDR3. The rearrangement uses TRBV13 and TRBJ2-1; D is unclear. Germline CDR1 and CDR2: PRHDT and FYEKMQ (reference sequence). There are 14 residues in the CDR3. Between the trimmed V and J ends, which lost 0 bases and 1 base, there was a span of 4 bases. The CDR3 here is CASSLGQSYNEQFF. DNA of the CDR3: TGTGCCAGCAGCTTAGGCCAGTCCTACAATGAGCAGTTCTTC.

The genes are TRBV28 and TRBJ2-1, with D perhaps TRBD2 (5 bases). Germline CDR1 reads MDHEN; CDR2 reads SYDVKM. Trimming removed 8 bases from V and 6 bases from J, with 11 bases in between. The CDR3 is 12 amino acids. CDR3: CASVDFLNEQFF. Written as DNA, the CDR3 is TGTGCCAGCGTGGACTTCCTCAATGAGCAGTTCTTC.

The V call is TRBV30, the J call TRBJ2-1; 12 bases fit TRBD1. Germline CDR1 is GTSNPN and CDR2 is SVGIG (reference sequence). J gave up 9 bases and V 3 bases, and 6 bases lay outside the gene matches. This CDR3 has 14 amino acids. The CDR3 coding sequence is TGTGCCTGGAGGGGGACAGGGGGCGAGGGTGAGCAGTTCTTC. This encodes CAWRGTGGEGEQFF.

CDR3 amino acids: CASSYRGNTEAFF. The CDR3 region has the DNA TGTGCCAGCAGTTACAGGGGGAACACTGAAGCTTTCTTT. The rearrangement joins TRBV6-5 to TRBJ1-1, with D possibly TRBD1 on 5 matching bases. Germline lookup yields CDR1 MNHEY and CDR2 SVGAGI. Between the trimmed V and J ends, which lost 2 bases and 1 base, there was a span of 5 bases. There are 13 residues in the CDR3.

This chain links TRBV28 with TRBJ2-5; D is possibly TRBD2 (6 bases). This CDR3 is built from 14 residues. Trimming took off 4 bases at V and 2 bases at J, with 11 bases between the two ends. Germline values: CDR1 MDHEN, CDR2 SYDVKM. Here the CDR3 DNA reads TGTGCCAGCAGTTCAGGGACTCGACAAGAGACCCAGTACTTC. This codes for CASSSGTRQETQYF.

This clone has a handful of counts. This chain connects TRBV12-3 or TRBV12-4 to TRBJ1-2; no reliable D call. V was pared by 6 bases and J by 8 bases, with 7 bases between. The CDR3 is 10 residues long. This CDR3 is CASRGGGYTF. The CDR3 nucleotides are TGTGCCAGCAGGGGCGGGGGCTACACCTTC.

The CDR3 loop is CASSETGYPSTDTQYF. CDR3 DNA sequence: TGTGCCAGCAGTGAGACAGGTTACCCTAGCACAGATACGCAGTATTTT. V usage is TRBV2 and J usage is TRBJ2-3; D perhaps matches TRBD1 (6 bases). Trimming removed 3 bases from V and 0 bases from J, with 13 bases in between. The CDR3 extends over 16 amino acids. Per germline, CDR1 SNHLY and CDR2 FYNNEI.